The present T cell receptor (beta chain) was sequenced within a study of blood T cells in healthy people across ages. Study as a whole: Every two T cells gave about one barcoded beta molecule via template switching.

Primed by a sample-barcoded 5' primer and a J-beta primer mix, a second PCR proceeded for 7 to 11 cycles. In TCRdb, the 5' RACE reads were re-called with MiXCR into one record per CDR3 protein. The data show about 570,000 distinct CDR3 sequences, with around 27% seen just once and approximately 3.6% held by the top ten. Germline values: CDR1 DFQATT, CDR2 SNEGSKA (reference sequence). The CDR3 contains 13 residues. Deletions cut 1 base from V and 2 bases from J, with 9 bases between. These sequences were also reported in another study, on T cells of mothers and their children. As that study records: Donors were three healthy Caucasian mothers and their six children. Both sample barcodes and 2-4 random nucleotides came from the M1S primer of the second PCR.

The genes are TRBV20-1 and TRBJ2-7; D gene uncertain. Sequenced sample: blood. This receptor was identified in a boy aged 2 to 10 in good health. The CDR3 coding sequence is TGCAGTGCTAGAGGGGCGGAGACCTACGAGCAGTACTTC. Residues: CSARGAETYEQYF.